The 23 T cell receptor beta chains below come from one sample, sequenced in a study of OX40 agonist ivuxolimab in advanced cancers. Measured with immunoSEQ multiplex PCR; TCRdb has only the in-frame clones, and not every one. The sample has tens of thousands of clones; 88% are singletons. Sequencing used CD4+ or CD8+ T cells sorted from blood, obtained in a trial of the OX40 agonist ivuxolimab. All receptors derive from an adult with an advanced solid tumor such as melanoma, head and neck, liver or kidney cancer.

This chain connects TRBV5-1 to TRBJ2-3; the D gene is possibly TRBD2 (6 bases). Trimming cost V 0 bases and J 2 bases, with 7 bases left between them. The CDR3 contains 14 residues. Germline V gene data show CDR1 as SGHRS and CDR2 as YFSETQ. The chain's CDR3 is CASSLGEVTDTQYF. The CDR3 DNA follows: TGCGCCAGCAGCTTGGGGGAGGTCACAGATACGCAGTATTTT.

The chain employs TRBV28 and TRBJ2-1, with D possibly being TRBD1 (7 bases). V lost 5 bases and J lost 2, with 13 bases in between. CDR1 and CDR2 (germline): MDHEN, SYDVKM. The CDR3 sequence is 15 residues long. The CDR3 is CASSPRGEPYNEQFF. CDR3 nucleotide sequence: TGTGCCAGCAGTCCCAGGGGGGAGCCCTACAATGAGCAGTTCTTC.

The chain uses TRBV4-1 and TRBJ2-1, with 13 bases lining up with TRBD2. The CDR3 sequence is 16 residues long. In germline, CDR1 is MGHRA, CDR2 YSYEKL. V was clipped by 5 bases and J by 4 bases; unmatched bases: 5. This CDR3 reads CASSWGLAGSYNEQFF. The CDR3 DNA is TGCGCCAGCAGCTGGGGACTAGCGGGATCTTACAATGAGCAGTTCTTC.

The gene calls are TRBV7-9 and TRBJ1-4; unclear D gene. The ends were cut back, 2 bases at V and 8 bases at J, with 9 bases in the middle. The CDR3 has 13 amino acids. Germline CDR1 and CDR2: SEHNR and FQNEAQ (reference sequence). In DNA, the CDR3 is TGTGCCAGCAGCTTACAACCTGGGGAAAAACTGTTTTTT. This gives the protein CASSLQPGEKLFF.

V and J are TRBV6-6 and TRBJ2-5, with TRBD2 as a possible D gene (6 bases). Germline V CDR1 and CDR2: MNHNY, SVGAGI (reference sequence). V was pared by 9 bases and J by 1 base, with 9 bases between. This CDR3 is 12 amino acids long. CDR3 sequence reads: CASKTSQETQYF. The DNA of the CDR3 is TGTGCCAGTAAGACTAGCCAAGAGACCCAGTACTTC.

The J gene is TRBJ2-7, the V gene TRBV5-1; the match to TRBD2 covers 11 bases. Trimming cost V 3 bases and J 2 bases; bases outside gene matches: 7. The CDR3 loop spans 16 amino acids. The germline V gene encodes CDR1 SGHRS and CDR2 YFSETQ. CDR3 DNA: TGCGCCAGCAGCTACCGTACTAGCGGGGGTCCCTACGAGCAGTACTTC. Translated: CASSYRTSGGPYEQYF.

The V gene is TRBV5-1, the J gene TRBJ1-6; weak D call: TRBD1 (5 bases). Trimming removed 6 bases at V and 6 bases at J, with 19 bases between. The V gene's germline CDR1 is SGHRS and CDR2 YFSETQ. The CDR3 is 16 residues long. Here the CDR3 reads CASNAGDVRGNSPLHF. The CDR3 coding sequence is TGCGCCAGCAACGCTGGAGATGTGAGGGGTAATTCACCCCTCCACTTT.

This chain links TRBV19 with TRBJ2-7; 11 nucleotides agree with TRBD1. Trimming removed 9 bases from V and 2 bases from J; junction bases left unmatched: 6. Per the germline V gene, CDR1 is LNHDA and CDR2 is SQIVND (reference sequence). This CDR3 is built from 14 residues. CDR3 sequence reads: CASREGQGAYEQYF. CDR3 nucleotides: TGTGCCAGCAGGGAGGGACAGGGGGCCTACGAGCAGTACTTC.

The rearrangement links TRBV5-4 to TRBJ1-1; D gene uncertain. The germline V gene encodes CDR1 SGHNT and CDR2 YYREEE (reference sequence). Trimming stripped 0 bases from V and 2 bases from J, with 5 bases between. The CDR3 loop spans 13 amino acids. The CDR3 here is CASSLVSNTEAFF. CDR3 nucleotides: TGTGCCAGCAGCTTGGTATCTAACACTGAAGCTTTCTTT.

V usage is TRBV7-3 and J usage is TRBJ2-5, with D possibly being TRBD1 (5 bases). Trimming shortened V by 4 bases and J by 4 bases, and 19 bases separated the two germline ends. The CDR3 is 16 amino acids. Per germline, CDR1 SGHTA and CDR2 FQGTGA. The CDR3 DNA sequence: TGTGCCAGCAGCTCATCCCCCTCCAGGGTTGGAGAGACCCAGTACTTC. Translation: CASSSSPSRVGETQYF.

The chain joins TRBV30 to TRBJ1-3, with 9 bases fitting TRBD1. The CDR3 extends over 19 amino acids. The V gene's germline CDR1 is GTSNPN and CDR2 SVGIG (reference sequence). Trimming cost V 3 bases and J 0 bases; bases outside gene matches: 15. The CDR3 DNA follows: TGTGCCTGGAGCCCGGGGGACAGGGAATTACCCCCCTCTGGAAACACCATATATTTT. Amino acids: CAWSPGDRELPPSGNTIYF.

The chain uses TRBV5-1 and TRBJ1-1; D gene uncertain. The germline CDR1 and CDR2 sequences are SGHRS and YFSETQ. V lost 3 bases and J lost 8, with 17 bases in between. CDR3 length equals 14 residues. The CDR3 region has the DNA TGCGCCAGCAGCTCCTCCCCCTCTGAGTCCGAAGCTTTCTTT. Its translation: CASSSSPSESEAFF.

The V call is TRBV27, the J call TRBJ2-5; 11 nucleotides agree with TRBD2. After removal of 4 bases from V and 2 bases from J, the junction contained 6 bases not matched to a gene. This CDR3 contains 16 residues. The germline V gene encodes CDR1 MNHEY and CDR2 SMNVEV (reference sequence). CDR3 bases: TGTGCCAGCAGTTCCACTAGCGGGAGTTGGCAAGAGACCCAGTACTTC. Translating gives CASSSTSGSWQETQYF.

This chain links TRBV20-1 with TRBJ2-1; D unresolved. Germline V gene lookup returns CDR1 DFQATT and CDR2 SNEGSKA (reference sequence). This CDR3 is built from 11 residues. The V gene lost 6 bases and the J gene lost 8 bases, with 11 bases spanning the gap. The CDR3 DNA reads as TGCAGTGCGCTCGGCTCCGATGAGCAGTTCTTC. This translates into CSALGSDEQFF.

The CDR3 loop is CASSSGRNTGELFF. CDR3 bases: TGTGCCAGCAGCTCGGGACGGAACACCGGGGAGCTGTTTTTT. V usage is TRBV7-8 and J usage is TRBJ2-2; D possibly matches TRBD1 or TRBD2 (5 bases each). Germline V gives CDR1 SGHVS, CDR2 FQNEAQ. The CDR3 runs to 14 residues. V was shortened by 4 bases and J by 1 base, with 7 bases between the two germline ends.

V and J are TRBV25-1 and TRBJ2-6, with 7 bases matching TRBD1. In germline, CDR1 is MGHDK, CDR2 SYGVNS. V lost 4 bases to trimming and J lost 4 bases; unmatched junction nucleotides: 7. The CDR3 consists of 16 residues. The CDR3 region is CASSASTGTGANVLTF. The DNA of the CDR3 is TGTGCCAGCAGTGCATCGACAGGGACAGGGGCCAACGTCCTGACTTTC. Based on the CDR3 plus reference TRBV25-1 and TRBJ2-6, the full variable domain is EADIYQTPRYLVIGTGKKITLECSQTMGHDKMYWYQQDPGMELHLIHYSYGVNSTEKGDLSSESTVSRIRTEHFPLTLESARPSHTSQYLCASSASTGTGANVLTFGAGSRLTVL.

This sequence joins TRBV30 and TRBJ2-5; D not resolved. Germline-derived CDR1 and CDR2 are GTSNPN and SVGIG (reference sequence). This CDR3 is 12 amino acids long. Trimming pared 3 bases from V and 3 bases from J, leaving 8 bases between. The CDR3 DNA reads TGTGCCTGGAGCCCCGTTAAAGAGACCCAGTACTTC. Translated, it gives CAWSPVKETQYF.

This clone came up a few times. The chain employs TRBV4-1 and TRBJ1-1; 10 bases match TRBD1. The CDR3 consists of 16 residues. From germline, CDR1 is MGHRA and CDR2 YSYEKL. V trimming: 0 bases; J trimming: 4 bases; junction bases outside the gene matches: 5. The CDR3 here is CASSQDRWTGGTEAFF. The CDR3 nucleotides read TGCGCCAGCAGCCAAGATCGGTGGACAGGGGGCACTGAAGCTTTCTTT.

CDR3 sequence reads: CASIRTGYYGYTF. The CDR3 DNA reads as TGTGCCAGTATCCGAACAGGGTACTATGGCTACACCTTC. The V call is TRBV19, the J call TRBJ1-2, with D possibly TRBD1 on 6 matching bases. The CDR3 has 13 amino acids. The germline V and J ends were trimmed by 7 bases and 3 bases, with 12 bases remaining between them. The V gene's germline CDR1 is LNHDA and CDR2 SQIVND (reference sequence).

The chain recombines TRBV10-3 with TRBJ2-1; the D gene is possibly TRBD2 (5 bases). The germline V gene has CDR1 ENHRY and CDR2 SYGVKD. The CDR3 contains 15 residues. The ends were cut back, 6 bases at V and 3 bases at J, with 15 bases in the middle. The CDR3 is CAISATRGNYNEQFF. CDR3 bases: TGTGCCATCAGCGCGACACGGGGAAACTACAATGAGCAGTTCTTC.

The chain has TRBV9 and TRBJ2-5; no reliable D call. CDR1 is SGDLS and CDR2 is YYNGEE in the germline V gene. The length of the CDR3 is 14 residues. V was trimmed by 4 bases and J by 2 bases, leaving 12 bases between them. For the CDR3, the DNA is TGTGCCAGCAGCCCCAATTTCGGACAAGAGACCCAGTACTTC. As protein: CASSPNFGQETQYF.

This rearrangement joins TRBV15 to TRBJ1-4, with D possibly TRBD1 on 5 matching bases. Germline CDR1 is LNHNV and CDR2 is YYDKDF (reference sequence). This CDR3 region has 15 residues. V lost 5 bases to trimming and J lost 4 bases, with 14 bases between them. CDR3 sequence reads: CATSSGPVNNEKLFF. CDR3 in DNA: TGTGCCACCAGCTCAGGGCCGGTGAATAATGAAAAACTGTTTTTT.

The chain recombines TRBV10-3 with TRBJ2-3; 8 bases match TRBD2. CDR3 length: 14 amino acids. CDR1 is ENHRY, CDR2 SYGVKD, per germline. V dropped 8 bases and J dropped 2; count of bases not matched to a gene: 6. The CDR3 is CAIRGGAATDTQYF. The CDR3, as DNA: TGTGCCATCCGGGGGGGAGCAGCCACAGATACGCAGTATTTT.